Listed below are T cell receptor beta chains from one sample, sequenced in a study of somatic mutations in cytotoxic T cells in rheumatoid arthritis. Assay used: immunoSEQ multiplex PCR; TCRdb lists only in-frame clones, some missing. Among 10,000 or so clones listed, 75% to 90% were seen once. The specimen sequenced was CD4+ T cells sorted from blood. Every receptor here comes from a young woman with rheumatoid arthritis. Both conserved end residues are part of each CDR3. D genes are given only for firm matches. The size of a clone is reported for some rows only, either as once, few or many, or as a class for expanded clones.

TRBJ1-2,few,TRBV27,TRBD1,TGTGCCACCAAACCCGGGGACAGGCTTTATGGCTACACCTTC,CATKPGDRLYGYTF
TRBJ2-2,-,TRBV27,-,TGTGCCAGCAGTTTCAGGGAAACCTCTGCGAACACCGGGGAGCTGTTTTTT,CASSFRETSANTGELFF
TRBJ1-2,-,TRBV30,-,TGTGCCTGGAGTGTACGGTCAGGGTATGGCTACACCTTC,CAWSVRSGYGYTF
TRBJ1-1,few,TRBV2,-,TGTGCCAGCAGTGATCGTACCCAGAGGAGGGTAGCTTTCTTT,CASSDRTQRRVAFF
TRBJ1-2,once,TRBV10-3,TRBD1,TGTGCCATCACTCCCGGGACAGGGATTCTCTATGGCTACACCTTC,CAITPGTGILYGYTF
TRBJ2-2,-,TRBV7-2,TRBD2,TGTGCCAGCAGCTTAAGGGCTAGCGGGGGGACCGGGGAGCTGTTTTTT,CASSLRASGGTGELFF
TRBJ2-7,-,TRBV7-9,TRBD1,TGTGCCAGCAGCTTAGCAGGACAGGGCTACGAGCAGTACTTC,CASSLAGQGYEQYF
TRBJ1-6,few,TRBV6-6,-,TGTGCCAGCAGAACAGGGCTCGGTGATTCACCCCTCCACTTT,CASRTGLGDSPLHF
TRBJ1-5,-,TRBV18,-,TGTGCCAGCTCCCCGGCGGGTGGGCTATCCCCTCCCCAGCATTTT,CASSPAGGLSPPQHF
TRBJ2-1,-,TRBV23-1,-,TGCGCCAGCAGCCCAGATTCCAATGAGCAGTTCTTC,CASSPDSNEQFF
TRBJ2-3,-,TRBV5-1,-,TGCGCCAGCAGCCGGGGTGAGGGGGGGAGCACAGATACGCAGTATTTT,CASSRGEGGSTDTQYF
TRBJ1-3,-,TRBV14,-,TGTGCCAGCAGCCCGAACTATATCTCTGGAAACACCATATATTTT,CASSPNYISGNTIYF
TRBJ2-7,-,TRBV10-1,-,TGCGCCAGCAGGACTAGTTACGAGCAGTACTTC,CASRTSYEQYF
TRBJ1-5,-,TRBV19,-,TGTGCCAGTAGTAAGGAGGTCAGTCATCAGCCCCAGCATTTT,CASSKEVSHQPQHF
TRBJ2-1,-,TRBV27,TRBD2,TGTGCCAGCAGTTCCAGGGGGACTAGCGGCCCCAATTCCTACAATGAGCAGTTCTTC,CASSSRGTSGPNSYNEQFF
TRBJ2-1,-,TRBV19,-,TGTGCCAGTAGTCCGGATGTCTGGCGGGACCTCCTCAGCTCCTACAATGAGCAGTTCTTC,CASSPDVWRDLLSSYNEQFF
TRBJ2-7,once,TRBV6-5,TRBD1,TGTGCCAGCAGTCGACAGGGGGTCATGTACTTC,CASSRQGVMYF
TRBJ2-2,once,TRBV30,-,TGTGCCTGGACCCCTCGTGGGAGTGGCGGGGAGCTGTTTTTT,CAWTPRGSGGELFF
TRBJ2-4,-,TRBV18,-,TGTGCCAGCTCACATGGGCTGGAGGAAAACATTCAGTACTTC,CASSHGLEENIQYF
TRBJ1-1,-,TRBV4-1,TRBD1,TGCGCCAGCAGCCAGGGTCGGGACAGGGTATCGGGAGCTTTCTTT,CASSQGRDRVSGAFF
TRBJ1-6,-,TRBV7-2,TRBD1,TGTGCCAGCAGCGCCGACAGGGGGCCCCTCCACTTT,CASSADRGPLHF
TRBJ2-7,-,TRBV19,TRBD2,TGTGCCAGCGGGAGGGGCGCCGCCTACGAGCAGTACTTC,CASGRGAAYEQYF
TRBJ1-2,-,TRBV28,TRBD1,TGTGCCAGCAGTCGGGACAGGGGGCTGGAAGGCTACACCTTC,CASSRDRGLEGYTF
TRBJ2-1,-,TRBV10-3,TRBD1,TGTGCCATCAAACAGGGGGGAAACAATGAGCAGTTCTTC,CAIKQGGNNEQFF
TRBJ2-1,-,TRBV29-1,TRBD1,TGCAGCGTTGTCAGAGGGGCAGGGGGCTCCTACAATGAGCAGTTCTTC,CSVVRGAGGSYNEQFF
TRBJ1-5,-,TRBV21-1,-,TGTGCCAGCAGTAGACAGGTACTACATTGGCATCATCAGCCCCAGCATTTT,CASSRQVLHWHHQPQHF
TRBJ1-1,few,TRBV10-3,TRBD1,TGTGCCATCAGTGGACAGGGTTCGGAGGCTTTCTTT,CAISGQGSEAFF
TRBJ2-7,-,TRBV11-3,TRBD2,TGTGCCAGCAGCTTAACTAGCGGCACCTACGAGCAGTACTTC,CASSLTSGTYEQYF
TRBJ2-1,-,TRBV27,-,TGTGCCAGCAGTTTGAACAGGGTAAATGAGCAGTTCTTC,CASSLNRVNEQFF
TRBJ2-7,once,TRBV28,TRBD2,TGTGCCAGCAGGAGCGGGGCTTCCTACGAGCAGTACTTC,CASRSGASYEQYF
TRBJ1-3,-,TRBV28,-,TGTGCCAGCCTCACCCTCGCGGGGAGCTCTGGAAACACCATATATTTT,CASLTLAGSSGNTIYF
TRBJ1-1,-,TRBV5-5,-,TGTGCCAGCACCTCCGGCGGCAGGGGATTGTTCACTGAAGCTTTCTTT,CASTSGGRGLFTEAFF
TRBJ1-1,-,TRBV7-6,-,TGTGCCAGCAGCTTAGATTTTAAGGGAGGGAACACTGAAGCTTTCTTT,CASSLDFKGGNTEAFF
TRBJ2-7,-,TRBV28,-,TGTGCCAGCAGTAATCACCAGGGGGGAGACTACGAGCAGTACTTC,CASSNHQGGDYEQYF
TRBJ2-3,-,TRBV2,TRBD2,TGTGCCAGCAGGAAGGGGACTAGCGGGGGAGATACGCAGTATTTT,CASRKGTSGGDTQYF
TRBJ2-7,-,TRBV6-5,TRBD2,TGTGCCAGCAGTTATAACGGCGGGGGCTCCTACGAGCAGTACTTC,CASSYNGGGSYEQYF
TRBJ1-2,-,TRBV19,TRBD1,TGTGCCAGTAGAAGATCGGGACAGGGAGACTATGGCTACACCTTC,CASRRSGQGDYGYTF